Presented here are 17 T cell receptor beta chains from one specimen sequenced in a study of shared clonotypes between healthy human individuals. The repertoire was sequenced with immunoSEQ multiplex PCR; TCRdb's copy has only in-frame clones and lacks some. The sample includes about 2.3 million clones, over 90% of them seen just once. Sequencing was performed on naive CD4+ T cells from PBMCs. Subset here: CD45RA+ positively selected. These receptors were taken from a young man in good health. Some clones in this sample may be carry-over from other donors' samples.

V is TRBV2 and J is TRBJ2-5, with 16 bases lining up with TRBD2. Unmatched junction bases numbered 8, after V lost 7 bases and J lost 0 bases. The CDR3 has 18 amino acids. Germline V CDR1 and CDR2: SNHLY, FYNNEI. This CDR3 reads CASIYGGLAGGYQETQYF. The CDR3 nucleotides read TGTGCCAGCATTTATGGGGGACTAGCGGGAGGGTACCAAGAGACCCAGTACTTC.

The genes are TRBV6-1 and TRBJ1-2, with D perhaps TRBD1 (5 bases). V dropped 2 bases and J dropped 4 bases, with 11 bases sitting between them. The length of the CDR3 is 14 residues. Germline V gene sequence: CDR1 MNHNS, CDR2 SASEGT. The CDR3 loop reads CASSEFRGGYGYTF. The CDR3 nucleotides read TGTGCCAGCAGTGAATTTCGGGGGGGCTATGGCTACACCTTC.

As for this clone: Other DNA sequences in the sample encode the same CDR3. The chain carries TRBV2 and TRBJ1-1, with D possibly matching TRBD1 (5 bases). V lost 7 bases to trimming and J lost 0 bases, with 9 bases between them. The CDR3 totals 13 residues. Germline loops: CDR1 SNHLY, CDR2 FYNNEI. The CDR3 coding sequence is TGTGCCAGCACGCCGACAGTGAACACTGAAGCTTTCTTT. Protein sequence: CASTPTVNTEAFF.

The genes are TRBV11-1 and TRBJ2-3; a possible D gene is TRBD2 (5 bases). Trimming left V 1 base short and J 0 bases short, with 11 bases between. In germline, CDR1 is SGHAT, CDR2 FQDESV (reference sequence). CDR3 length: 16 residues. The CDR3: CASSLVGLRSTDTQYF. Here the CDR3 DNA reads TGTGCCAGCAGCTTAGTTGGACTGCGGAGCACAGATACGCAGTATTTT.

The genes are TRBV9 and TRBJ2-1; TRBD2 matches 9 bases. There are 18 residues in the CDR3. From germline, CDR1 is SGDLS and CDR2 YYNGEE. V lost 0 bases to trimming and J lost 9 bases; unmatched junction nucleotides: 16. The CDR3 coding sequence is TGTGCCAGCAGCGTAGGAATTAGCGGGAGTGGAGGGGGCGGTGAGCAGTTCTTC. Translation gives CASSVGISGSGGGGEQFF.

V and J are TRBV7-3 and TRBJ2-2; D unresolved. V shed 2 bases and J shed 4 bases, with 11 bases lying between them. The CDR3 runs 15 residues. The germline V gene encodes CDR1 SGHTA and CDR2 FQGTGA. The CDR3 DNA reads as TGTGCCAGCAGCTTACTGGCAAATCCCACCGGGGAGCTGTTTTTT. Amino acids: CASSLLANPTGELFF.

CDR3 coding DNA: TGCAGCGTTGTGTTTATAGCGGGGGGGCCCTCCTACGAGCAGTACTTC. It encodes CSVVFIAGGPSYEQYF. V usage is TRBV29-1 and J usage is TRBJ2-7, with TRBD2 matching over 11 bases. V gave up 4 bases and J gave up 0 bases; unmatched junction bases: 8. The length of the CDR3 is 16 residues. CDR1 is SQVTM, CDR2 ANQGSEA, per germline.

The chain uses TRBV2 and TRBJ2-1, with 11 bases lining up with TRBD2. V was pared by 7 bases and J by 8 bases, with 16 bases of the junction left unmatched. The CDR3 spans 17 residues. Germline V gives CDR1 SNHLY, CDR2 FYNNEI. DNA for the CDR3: TGTGCCAGCACGGGACTAGCGGAGTTCCTAGAGGTTGATGAGCAGTTCTTC. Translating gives CASTGLAEFLEVDEQFF.

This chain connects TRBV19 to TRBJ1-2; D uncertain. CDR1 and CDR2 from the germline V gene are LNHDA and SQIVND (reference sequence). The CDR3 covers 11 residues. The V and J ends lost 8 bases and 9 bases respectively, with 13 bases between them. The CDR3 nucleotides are TGTGCCAGTCGGACCGGCGGAAGCTACACCTTC. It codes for CASRTGGSYTF.

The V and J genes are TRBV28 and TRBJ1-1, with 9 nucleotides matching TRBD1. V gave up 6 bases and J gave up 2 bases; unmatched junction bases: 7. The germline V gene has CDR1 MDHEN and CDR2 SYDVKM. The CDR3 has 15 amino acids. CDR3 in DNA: TGTGCCAGCAGGGAAAGGACAGGGGACAACACTGAAGCTTTCTTT. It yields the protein CASRERTGDNTEAFF. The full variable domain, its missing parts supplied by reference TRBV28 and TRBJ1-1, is DVKVTQSSRYLVKRTGEKVFLECVQDMDHENMFWYRQDPGLGLRLIYFSYDVKMKEKGDIPEGYSVSREKKERFSLILESASTNQTSMYLCASRERTGDNTEAFFGQGTRLTVV.

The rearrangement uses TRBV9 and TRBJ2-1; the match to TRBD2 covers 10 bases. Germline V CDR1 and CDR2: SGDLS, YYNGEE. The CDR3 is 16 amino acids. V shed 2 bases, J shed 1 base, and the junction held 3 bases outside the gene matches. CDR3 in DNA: TGTGCCAGCAGCGTTAGCGGGAGGACGTCCTACAATGAGCAGTTCTTC. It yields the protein CASSVSGRTSYNEQFF. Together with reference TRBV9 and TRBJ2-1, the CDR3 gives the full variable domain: DSGVTQTPKHLITATGQRVTLRCSPRSGDLSVYWYQQSLDQGLQFLIQYYNGEERAKGNILERFSAQQFPDLHSELNLSSLELGDSALYFCASSVSGRTSYNEQFFGPGTRLTVL.

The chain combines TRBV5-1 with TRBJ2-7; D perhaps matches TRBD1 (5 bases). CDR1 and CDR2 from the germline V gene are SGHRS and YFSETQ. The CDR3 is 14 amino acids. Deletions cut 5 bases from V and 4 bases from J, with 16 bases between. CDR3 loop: CASSIGQGRYEQYF. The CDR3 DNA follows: TGCGCCAGCAGTATAGGGCAGGGAAGGTACGAGCAGTACTTC.

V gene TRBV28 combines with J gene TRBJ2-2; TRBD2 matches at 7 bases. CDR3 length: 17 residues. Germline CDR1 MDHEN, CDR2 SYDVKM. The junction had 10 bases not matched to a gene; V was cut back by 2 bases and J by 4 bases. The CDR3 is CASSLPSLAGLTGELFF. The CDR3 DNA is TGTGCCAGCAGTTTACCCAGTTTAGCGGGCCTCACCGGGGAGCTGTTTTTT. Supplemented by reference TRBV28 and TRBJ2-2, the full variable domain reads DVKVTQSSRYLVKRTGEKVFLECVQDMDHENMFWYRQDPGLGLRLIYFSYDVKMKEKGDIPEGYSVSREKKERFSLILESASTNQTSMYLCASSLPSLAGLTGELFFGEGSRLTVL.

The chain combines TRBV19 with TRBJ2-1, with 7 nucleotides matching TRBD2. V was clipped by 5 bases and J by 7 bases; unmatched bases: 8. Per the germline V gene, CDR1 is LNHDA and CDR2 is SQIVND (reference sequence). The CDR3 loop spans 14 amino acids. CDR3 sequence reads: CASSAGLGRNEQFF. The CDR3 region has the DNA TGTGCCAGTAGTGCAGGACTAGGTAGGAATGAGCAGTTCTTC.

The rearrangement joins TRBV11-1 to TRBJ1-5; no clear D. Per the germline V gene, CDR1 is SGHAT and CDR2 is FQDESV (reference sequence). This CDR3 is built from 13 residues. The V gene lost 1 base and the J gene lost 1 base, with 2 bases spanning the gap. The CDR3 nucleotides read TGTGCCAGCAGCTTAGAGAGCAATCAGCCCCAGCATTTT. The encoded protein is CASSLESNQPQHF. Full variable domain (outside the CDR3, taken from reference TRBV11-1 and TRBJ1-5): EAEVAQSPRYKITEKSQAVAFWCDPISGHATLYWYRQILGQGPELLVQFQDESVVDDSQLPKDRFSAERLKGVDSTLKIQPAELGDSAMYLCASSLESNQPQHFGDGTRLSIL.

In DNA form, the CDR3 reads TGTGCCAGCAGCCTTACAGGGATTGACGAGACCCAGTACTTC. The encoded protein is CASSLTGIDETQYF. The chain carries TRBV7-7 and TRBJ2-5; maybe TRBD1 (6 bases). Trimming left V 5 bases short and J 5 bases short, with 15 bases between. This CDR3 comprises 14 residues. Germline assignment: CDR1 SSHAT and CDR2 FNYEAQ (reference sequence).

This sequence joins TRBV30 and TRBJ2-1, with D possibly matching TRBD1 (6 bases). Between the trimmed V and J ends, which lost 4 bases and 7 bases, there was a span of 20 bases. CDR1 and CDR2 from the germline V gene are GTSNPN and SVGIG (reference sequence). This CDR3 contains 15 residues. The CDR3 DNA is TGTGCCTGGATGCCCACAGGGTGGCACACGAATGAGCAGTTCTTC. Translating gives CAWMPTGWHTNEQFF.